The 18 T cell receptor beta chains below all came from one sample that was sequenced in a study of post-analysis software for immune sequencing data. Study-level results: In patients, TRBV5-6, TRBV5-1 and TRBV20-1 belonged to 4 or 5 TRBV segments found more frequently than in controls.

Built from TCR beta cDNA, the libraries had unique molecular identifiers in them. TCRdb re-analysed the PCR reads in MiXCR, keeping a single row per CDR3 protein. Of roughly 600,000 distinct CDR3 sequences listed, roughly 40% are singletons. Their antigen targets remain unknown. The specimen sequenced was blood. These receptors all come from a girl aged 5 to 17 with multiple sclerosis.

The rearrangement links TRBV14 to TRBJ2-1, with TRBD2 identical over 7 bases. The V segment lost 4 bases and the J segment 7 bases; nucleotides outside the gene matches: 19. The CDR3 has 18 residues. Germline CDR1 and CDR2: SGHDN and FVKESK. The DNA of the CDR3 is TGTGCCAGCAGCCTACGTTCGGGACGGGGAGGGCCGGGGAATGAGCAGTTCTTC. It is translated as CASSLRSGRGGPGNEQFF.

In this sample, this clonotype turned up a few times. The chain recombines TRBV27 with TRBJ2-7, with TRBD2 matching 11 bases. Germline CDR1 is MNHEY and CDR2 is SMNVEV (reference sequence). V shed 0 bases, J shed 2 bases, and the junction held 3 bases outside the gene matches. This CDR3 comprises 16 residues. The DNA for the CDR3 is TGTGCCAGCAGTTTATCCCCACTAGCGGGGGCCTACGAGCAGTACTTC. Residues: CASSLSPLAGAYEQYF.

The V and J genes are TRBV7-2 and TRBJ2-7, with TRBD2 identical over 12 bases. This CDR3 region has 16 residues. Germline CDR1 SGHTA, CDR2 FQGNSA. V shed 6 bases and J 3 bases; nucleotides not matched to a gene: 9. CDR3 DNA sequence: TGTGCCAGCAGTATCGGACTAGCGGGGAGATACTACGAGCAGTACTTC. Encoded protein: CASSIGLAGRYYEQYF.

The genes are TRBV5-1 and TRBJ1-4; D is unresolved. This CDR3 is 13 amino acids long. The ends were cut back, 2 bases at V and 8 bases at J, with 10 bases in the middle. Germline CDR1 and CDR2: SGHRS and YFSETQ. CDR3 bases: TGCGCCAGCAGCTTAGGTGGTGTCGAAAAACTGTTTTTT. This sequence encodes CASSLGGVEKLFF.

DNA for the CDR3: TGTGCCAGCGGTAGCAGACACCGCCCCTATGGCTACACCTTC. Protein product: CASGSRHRPYGYTF. J is TRBJ1-2 and V is TRBV12-3 or TRBV12-4; D is undetermined. This CDR3 has 14 amino acids. Trimming shortened V by 8 bases and J by 4 bases, and 17 bases separated the two germline ends.

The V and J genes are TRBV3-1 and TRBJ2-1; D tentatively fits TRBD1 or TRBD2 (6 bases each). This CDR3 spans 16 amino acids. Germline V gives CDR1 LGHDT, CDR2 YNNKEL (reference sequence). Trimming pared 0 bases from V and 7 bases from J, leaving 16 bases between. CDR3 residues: CASSQDRQGRWNEQFF. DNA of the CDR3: TGTGCCAGCAGCCAAGATCGCCAGGGGAGGTGGAATGAGCAGTTCTTC.

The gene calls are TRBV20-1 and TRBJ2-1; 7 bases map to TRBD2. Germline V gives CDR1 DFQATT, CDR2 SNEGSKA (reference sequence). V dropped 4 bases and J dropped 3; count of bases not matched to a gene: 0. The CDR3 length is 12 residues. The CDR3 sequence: CSAKRGYNEQFF. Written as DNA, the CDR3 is TGCAGTGCTAAGCGGGGCTACAATGAGCAGTTCTTC.

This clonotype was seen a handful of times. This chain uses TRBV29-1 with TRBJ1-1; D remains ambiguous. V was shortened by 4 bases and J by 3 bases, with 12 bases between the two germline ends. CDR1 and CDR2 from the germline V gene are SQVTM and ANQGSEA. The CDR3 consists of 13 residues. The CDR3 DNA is TGCAGCGTTGTAAGGCGGATGGACACTGAAGCTTTCTTT. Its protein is CSVVRRMDTEAFF. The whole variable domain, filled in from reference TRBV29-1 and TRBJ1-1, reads SAVISQKPSRDICQRGTSLTIQCQVDSQVTMMFWYRQQPGQSLTLIATANQGSEATYESGFVIDKFPISRPNLTFSTLTVSNMSPEDSSIYLCSVVRRMDTEAFFGQGTRLTVV.

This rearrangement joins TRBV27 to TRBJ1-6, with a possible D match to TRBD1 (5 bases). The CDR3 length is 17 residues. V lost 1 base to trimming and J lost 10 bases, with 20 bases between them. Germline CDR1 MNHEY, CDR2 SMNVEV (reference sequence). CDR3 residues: CASSLFADWGSGSPLHF. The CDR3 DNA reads TGTGCCAGCAGTTTATTCGCGGACTGGGGGTCGGGATCACCCCTCCACTTT.

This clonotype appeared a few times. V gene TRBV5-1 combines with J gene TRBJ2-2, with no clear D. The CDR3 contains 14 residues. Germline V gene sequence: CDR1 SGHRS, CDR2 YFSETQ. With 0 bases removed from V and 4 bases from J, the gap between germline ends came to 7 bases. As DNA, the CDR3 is TGCGCCAGCAGCTTGGCCCCTTTCACCGGGGAGCTGTTTTTT. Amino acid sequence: CASSLAPFTGELFF.

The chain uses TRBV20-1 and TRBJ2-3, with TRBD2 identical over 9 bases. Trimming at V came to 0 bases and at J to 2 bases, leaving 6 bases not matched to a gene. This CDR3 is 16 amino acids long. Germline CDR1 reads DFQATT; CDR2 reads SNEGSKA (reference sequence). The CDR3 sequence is CSARDLTSGNTDTQYF. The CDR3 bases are TGCAGTGCTAGAGATCTGACTAGCGGTAACACAGATACGCAGTATTTT.

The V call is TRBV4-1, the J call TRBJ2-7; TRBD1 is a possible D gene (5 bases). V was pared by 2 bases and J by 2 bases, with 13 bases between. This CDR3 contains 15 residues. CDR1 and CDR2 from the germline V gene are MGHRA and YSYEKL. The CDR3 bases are TGCGCCAGCAGCCAACCTCAAGGGGCCCCCTACGAGCAGTACTTC. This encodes CASSQPQGAPYEQYF.

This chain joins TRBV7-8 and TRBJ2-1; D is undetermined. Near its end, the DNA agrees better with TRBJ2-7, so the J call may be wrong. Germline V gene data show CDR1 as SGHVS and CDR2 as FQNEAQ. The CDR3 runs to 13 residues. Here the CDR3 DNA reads TGTGCCAGCAGGCCAGGAACTCTCAATGAGCAGTACTTC. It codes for CASRPGTLNEQYF.

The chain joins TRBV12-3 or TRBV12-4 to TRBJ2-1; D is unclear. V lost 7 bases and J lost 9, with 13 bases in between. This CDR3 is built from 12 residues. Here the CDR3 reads CASTRIGSEQFF. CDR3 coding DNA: TGTGCCAGCACCCGGATCGGTTCTGAGCAGTTCTTC.

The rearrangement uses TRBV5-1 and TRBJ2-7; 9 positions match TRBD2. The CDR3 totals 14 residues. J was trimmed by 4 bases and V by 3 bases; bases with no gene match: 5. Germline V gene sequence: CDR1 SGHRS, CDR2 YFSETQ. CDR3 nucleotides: TGCGCCAGCAGCTCGGGGACTAGCCCATACGAGCAGTACTTC. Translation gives CASSSGTSPYEQYF. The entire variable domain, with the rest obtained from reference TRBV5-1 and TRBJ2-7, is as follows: KAGVTQTPRYLIKTRGQQVTLSCSPISGHRSVSWYQQTPGQGLQFLFEYFSETQRNKGNFPGRFSGRQFSNSRSEMNVSTLELGDSALYLCASSSGTSPYEQYFGPGTRLTVT.

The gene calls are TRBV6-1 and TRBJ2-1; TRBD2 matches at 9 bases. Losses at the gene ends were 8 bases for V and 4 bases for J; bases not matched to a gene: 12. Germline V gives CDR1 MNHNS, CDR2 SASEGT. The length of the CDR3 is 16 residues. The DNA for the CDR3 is TGTGCCAGCCGCCCCGTAGGGCTAGCGGGGTACAATGAGCAGTTCTTC. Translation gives CASRPVGLAGYNEQFF.

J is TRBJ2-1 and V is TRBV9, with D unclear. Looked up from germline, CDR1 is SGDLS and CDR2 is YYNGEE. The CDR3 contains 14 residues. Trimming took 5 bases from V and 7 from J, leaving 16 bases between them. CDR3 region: CASSPLVTLNEQFF. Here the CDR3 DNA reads TGTGCCAGCAGTCCATTGGTAACGCTAAATGAGCAGTTCTTC. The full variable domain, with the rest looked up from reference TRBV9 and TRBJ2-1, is DSGVTQTPKHLITATGQRVTLRCSPRSGDLSVYWYQQSLDQGLQFLIQYYNGEERAKGNILERFSAQQFPDLHSELNLSSLELGDSALYFCASSPLVTLNEQFFGPGTRLTVL.

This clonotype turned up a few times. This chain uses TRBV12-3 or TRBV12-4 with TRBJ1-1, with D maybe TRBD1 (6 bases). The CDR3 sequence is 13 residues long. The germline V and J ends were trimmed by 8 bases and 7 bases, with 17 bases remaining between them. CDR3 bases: TGTGCCAGCTATATGGCAGGGGTAGGTGAAGCTTTCTTT. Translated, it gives CASYMAGVGEAFF.